These 24 T cell receptor beta chains were all obtained from the same sample, sequenced in a study of graft-versus-host responses after intestinal transplantation. No antigen has been identified for these receptors. Assay used: immunoSEQ multiplex PCR; TCRdb lists only in-frame clones, some missing. The repertoire holds 40,000 to 55,000 clones, 85% to 95% seen once, with around 0.23% in the top ten. The sample here was unstimulated CD8+ T cells sorted from spleen or lymph node cells, taken before transplant. The receptors shown here come from a human donor who was the organ donor for an intestinal transplant.

This sequence joins TRBV14 and TRBJ1-1; 7 nucleotides agree with TRBD1. The CDR3 covers 16 residues. The germline CDR1 and CDR2 sequences are SGHDN and FVKESK. J lost 0 bases, V lost 4 bases, and 8 bases had no gene match. As DNA, the CDR3 is TGTGCCAGCAGCCCAATGACAGGGACCATGAACACTGAAGCTTTCTTT. Its translation: CASSPMTGTMNTEAFF.

This rearrangement joins TRBV6-5 to TRBJ2-1; 10 bases are a match to TRBD2. The junction had 10 bases not matched to a gene; V was cut back by 6 bases and J by 8 bases. Germline V gene lookup returns CDR1 MNHEY and CDR2 SVGAGI. CDR3 length equals 15 residues. CDR3 amino acids: CASRPTSGVVHEQFF. CDR3 bases: TGTGCCAGCAGACCCACTAGCGGGGTCGTTCATGAGCAGTTCTTC.

The chain couples TRBV12-2 to TRBJ2-7. TRBV12-2 is a documented pseudogene. CDR3 size: 12 residues. The CDR3 bases are TGTGCAAGTCGCCTACAGCGCTACGAGCAGTACTTC. This gives the protein CASRLQRYEQYF.

The chain has TRBV6-1 and TRBJ2-1; 8 bases map to TRBD1. Trimming removed 2 bases from V and 15 bases from J; junction bases left unmatched: 12. Germline lookup yields CDR1 MNHNS and CDR2 SASEGT. The CDR3 runs 14 residues. CDR3 nucleotide sequence: TGTGCCAGCAGTGAATATAACTCCGGGACAGGATGGTTCTTC. Protein: CASSEYNSGTGWFF.

The chain carries TRBV5-1 and TRBJ2-2, with D perhaps TRBD1 (5 bases). Germline CDR1 is SGHRS and CDR2 is YFSETQ. This CDR3 comprises 16 residues. Trimming took 5 bases from V and 1 from J, leaving 15 bases between them. The CDR3 is CASRDQGYLNTGELFF. Here the CDR3 DNA reads TGCGCCAGCAGGGATCAGGGTTACTTGAACACCGGGGAGCTGTTTTTT. Drawing the rest from reference TRBV5-1 and TRBJ2-2, the complete variable domain is KAGVTQTPRYLIKTRGQQVTLSCSPISGHRSVSWYQQTPGQGLQFLFEYFSETQRNKGNFPGRFSGRQFSNSRSEMNVSTLELGDSALYLCASRDQGYLNTGELFFGEGSRLTVL.

This chain uses TRBV6-5 with TRBJ2-6; 9 positions agree with TRBD1. Germline lookup yields CDR1 MNHEY and CDR2 SVGAGI. The CDR3 extends over 15 amino acids. The V segment lost 6 bases and the J segment 3 bases; nucleotides outside the gene matches: 3. The CDR3 loop is CASRQGAFGANVLTF. The CDR3 DNA sequence: TGTGCCAGCAGACAGGGGGCGTTTGGGGCCAACGTCCTGACTTTC.

J is TRBJ2-7 and V is TRBV27, with 8 bases lining up with TRBD2. Germline CDR1 MNHEY, CDR2 SMNVEV (reference sequence). This CDR3 is built from 16 residues. V trimming: 3 bases; J trimming: 4 bases; junction bases outside the gene matches: 11. The DNA for the CDR3 is TGTGCCAGCAGTTTTTCGCGGGGGGAAAAACTTTACGAGCAGTACTTC. This codes for CASSFSRGEKLYEQYF.

The chain is built from TRBV15 and TRBJ2-7, with 8 bases lining up with TRBD2. V dropped 0 bases and J dropped 4; count of bases not matched to a gene: 2. The CDR3 is made up of 14 amino acids. Germline CDR1 is LNHNV and CDR2 is YYDKDF (reference sequence). In nucleotides, the CDR3 is TGTGCCACCAGCAGAGACCGGGGGGGTTACGAGCAGTACTTC. Translated, it gives CATSRDRGGYEQYF.

The chain uses TRBV10-3 and TRBJ2-7; 9 bases are a match to TRBD1. V was pared by 2 bases and J by 5 bases, with 13 bases of the junction left unmatched. CDR3 length: 17 residues. Germline loops: CDR1 ENHRY, CDR2 SYGVKD. The CDR3 DNA sequence: TGTGCCATCAGTGAGAGAGGGACAGGGACCACCGCCGACGAGCAGTACTTC. Protein sequence: CAISERGTGTTADEQYF.

The count of this clone is one. The junction departs from the called germline gene at one end, perhaps through a read error. The chain has TRBV9 and TRBJ2-7; D call uncertain. Germline CDR1 reads SGDLS; CDR2 reads YYNGEE. The CDR3 runs to 14 residues. The CDR3 is CASSVGGEPYGQYF. The CDR3 DNA sequence: TGTGCCAGCAGCGTAGGTGGTGAACCCTACGGGCAGTACTTC.

This chain uses TRBV4-1 with TRBJ1-1; possibly TRBD1 for D (5 bases). The V end was cut by 5 bases, the J end by 2 bases, with 21 bases between. The CDR3 consists of 17 residues. Germline-derived CDR1 and CDR2 are MGHRA and YSYEKL. The CDR3 coding sequence is TGCGCCAGCAGCGGGACCCTTATTGACGAAAGAAACACTGAAGCTTTCTTT. Residues: CASSGTLIDERNTEAFF.

This chain joins TRBV18 and TRBJ2-7; D might be TRBD1 (5 bases). Germline V gene data show CDR1 as KGHSH and CDR2 as LQKENI. The CDR3 has 14 amino acids. V dropped 0 bases and J dropped 7 bases, with 13 bases sitting between them. CDR3 sequence: CASSPPLTEPEQYF. DNA of the CDR3: TGTGCCAGCTCACCACCCCTGACAGAACCTGAGCAGTACTTC. The entire variable domain, with the rest obtained from reference TRBV18 and TRBJ2-7, is as follows: NAGVMQNPRHLVRRRGQEARLRCSPMKGHSHVYWYRQLPEEGLKFMVYLQKENIIDESGMPKERFSAEFPKEGPSILRIQQVVRGDSAAYFCASSPPLTEPEQYFGPGTRLTVT.

The chain employs TRBV15 and TRBJ2-7; D unresolved. Germline values: CDR1 LNHNV, CDR2 YYDKDF (reference sequence). The CDR3 is 15 amino acids. V was shortened by 1 base and J by 0 bases, with 10 bases between the two germline ends. CDR3 sequence reads: CATSRGSSSSYEQYF. DNA for the CDR3: TGTGCCACCAGCAGAGGCTCGAGCAGCTCCTACGAGCAGTACTTC.

The V call is TRBV19, the J call TRBJ2-7; the D gene could be TRBD1 or TRBD2 (6 bases each). CDR1 is LNHDA and CDR2 is SQIVND in the germline V gene (reference sequence). CDR3 length: 15 amino acids. V shed 3 bases and J shed 1 base, with 13 bases lying between them. The CDR3 here is CASSIGWGASYEQYF. The DNA of the CDR3 is TGTGCCAGTAGTATTGGATGGGGGGCTTCCTACGAGCAGTACTTC. The complete variable domain, with remaining parts taken from reference TRBV19 and TRBJ2-7, reads DGGITQSPKYLFRKEGQNVTLSCEQNLNHDAMYWYRQDPGQGLRLIYYSQIVNDFQKGDIAEGYSVSREKKESFPLTVTSAQKNPTAFYLCASSIGWGASYEQYFGPGTRLTVT.

This chain joins TRBV27 and TRBJ1-2, with D hard to call. The CDR3 totals 15 residues. V dropped 1 base and J dropped 3 bases, with 12 bases sitting between them. Germline assignment: CDR1 MNHEY and CDR2 SMNVEV (reference sequence). The CDR3 DNA sequence: TGTGCCAGCAGTTTATTTCCAGGCGGTGACTATGGCTACACCTTC. Its translation is CASSLFPGGDYGYTF.

The chain is built from TRBV28 and TRBJ1-5, with D possibly matching TRBD1 (5 bases). Germline lookup yields CDR1 MDHEN and CDR2 SYDVKM. With 5 bases removed from V and 11 bases from J, the gap between germline ends came to 22 bases. The CDR3 length is 15 residues. CDR3 protein: CASSDSEGIVVSQHF. CDR3 DNA: TGTGCCAGCAGTGACTCAGAGGGGATCGTGGTGTCCCAGCATTTT.

This clone was counted only a few times. The chain links TRBV4-3 to TRBJ1-3, with D possibly TRBD1 on 6 matching bases. The V end lost 3 bases, the J end lost 0 bases, and 12 bases lay between the germline ends. Looked up from germline, CDR1 is LGHNA and CDR2 is YSLEER. The CDR3 consists of 16 residues. In nucleotides, the CDR3 is TGCGCCAGCAGCCAGGACACAGGGAGCTCTGGAAACACCATATATTTT. Translating it yields CASSQDTGSSGNTIYF.

The chain combines TRBV7-9 with TRBJ1-2; D not resolved. The V end was cut by 3 bases, the J end by 7 bases, with 18 bases between. Germline-derived CDR1 and CDR2 are SEHNR and FQNEAQ (reference sequence). The CDR3 is made up of 15 amino acids. The CDR3 is CASSFAHLDRVGYTF. The DNA of the CDR3 is TGTGCCAGCAGCTTCGCCCATTTAGATCGGGTTGGCTACACCTTC.

The gene calls are TRBV7-8 and TRBJ1-6, with TRBD1 as a possible D gene (5 bases). The CDR3 is 16 residues long. The germline V gene has CDR1 SGHVS and CDR2 FQNEAQ. Trimming pared 3 bases from V and 6 bases from J, leaving 15 bases between. The CDR3 loop reads CASSFLQGEINSPLHF. The DNA of the CDR3 is TGTGCCAGCAGCTTCCTTCAGGGAGAGATTAATTCACCCCTCCACTTT.

The chain recombines TRBV19 with TRBJ1-5, with 9 bases that match TRBD1. With V trimmed by 4 bases and J by 0 bases, 7 bases remained unmatched. Germline V lookup: CDR1 LNHDA, CDR2 SQIVND (reference sequence). The CDR3 spans 17 residues. The CDR3: CASSTTGGDYSNQPQHF. CDR3 DNA: TGTGCCAGTAGTACAACAGGGGGCGATTATAGCAATCAGCCCCAGCATTTT. Full variable domain (remainder filled in from reference TRBV19 and TRBJ1-5): DGGITQSPKYLFRKEGQNVTLSCEQNLNHDAMYWYRQDPGQGLRLIYYSQIVNDFQKGDIAEGYSVSREKKESFPLTVTSAQKNPTAFYLCASSTTGGDYSNQPQHFGDGTRLSIL.

The chain is built from TRBV14 and TRBJ2-7; D perhaps matches TRBD2 (5 bases). Trimming took off 6 bases at V and 6 bases at J, with 15 bases between the two ends. Germline CDR1 is SGHDN and CDR2 is FVKESK. The CDR3 sequence is 13 residues long. The DNA for the CDR3 is TGTGCCAGCAGTCCCACGGGCAGCGGCGAGCAGTACTTC. As protein: CASSPTGSGEQYF. Looking up the rest from reference TRBV14 and TRBJ2-7 gives the full variable domain: EAGVTQFPSHSVIEKGQTVTLRCDPISGHDNLYWYRRVMGKEIKFLLHFVKESKQDESGMPNNRFLAERTGGTYSTLKVQPAELEDSGVYFCASSPTGSGEQYFGPGTRLTVT.

This rearrangement joins TRBV27 to TRBJ1-4, with 8 bases aligning to TRBD1. V trimming: 6 bases; J trimming: 8 bases; junction bases outside the gene matches: 5. The V gene's germline CDR1 is MNHEY and CDR2 SMNVEV (reference sequence). There are 13 residues in the CDR3. DNA for the CDR3: TGTGCCAGCAGACAGGGGGGGTACGAAAAACTGTTTTTT. Amino acid sequence: CASRQGGYEKLFF. Together with reference TRBV27 and TRBJ1-4, the CDR3 gives the full variable domain: EAQVTQNPRYLITVTGKKLTVTCSQNMNHEYMSWYRQDPGLGLRQIYYSMNVEVTDKGDVPEGYKVSRKEKRNFPLILESPSPNQTSLYFCASRQGGYEKLFFGSGTQLSVL.

A remark on this clone: The same CDR3 arises from other DNA sequences in this sample as well. The chain recombines TRBV28 with TRBJ2-4; D unclear. CDR1 and CDR2 from the germline V gene are MDHEN and SYDVKM. V lost 6 bases and J lost 0, with 15 bases in between. This CDR3 has 16 amino acids. CDR3 bases: TGTGCCAGCAGCACCTCGGATATCTTAGCCAAAAACATTCAGTACTTC. It specifies CASSTSDILAKNIQYF.

The chain couples TRBV27 to TRBJ1-3, with D maybe TRBD1 (5 bases). The CDR3 has 13 residues. In germline, CDR1 is MNHEY, CDR2 SMNVEV (reference sequence). V lost 6 bases and J lost 2, with 8 bases in between. As DNA, the CDR3 is TGTGCCAGCAGGTCGGGGGCTGGAAACACCATATATTTT. Translating it yields CASRSGAGNTIYF.